These 2 T cell receptor beta chains came from one sample sequenced in a study of cytomegalovirus exposure and HLA in healthy donors (dated by TCRdb to about 2017). Libraries were built with the immunoSEQ multiplex PCR assay. For the multiplex PCR, a mixture combining 60 forward primers for TCR Vbeta segments and 13 reverse primers for TCR Jbeta segments was used. Imported from immuneACCESS, the table was reduced by TCRdb to in-frame sequences with V and J called. These copies leave out some clones; in studies compared against another copy, an unresolved V gene accounts for under half, and the cause of the remainder is not known. Here the sample has 200,000 or so clones; over 70% occur a single time. 3.8% of the sample belongs to the ten largest clones. Source material: PBMCs. These receptors originate from a man over 45 in good health and CMV-seronegative.

CDR3 protein: CASGPRSGDNSPLHF. Here the CDR3 DNA reads TGTGCTAGTGGGCCCCGCTCAGGGGATAATTCACCCCTCCACTTT. The chain couples TRBV12-5 to TRBJ1-6, with D possibly being TRBD1 (6 bases). The germline V gene encodes CDR1 LGHNT and CDR2 FRNRAP. V was cut by 6 bases and J by 5 bases, with 14 bases left in between. This CDR3 spans 15 amino acids. The entire variable domain, with the rest obtained from reference TRBV12-5 and TRBJ1-6, is as follows: DARVTQTPRHKVTEMGQEVTMRCQPILGHNTVFWYRQTMMQGLELLAYFRNRAPLDDSGMPKDRFSAEMPDATLATLKIQPSEPRDSAVYFCASGPRSGDNSPLHFGNGTRLTVT.

Note on this clone: At the DNA level, this CDR3 is encoded by other sequences in the same sample as well. The chain combines TRBV27 with TRBJ1-2; possibly TRBD1 for D (5 bases). Looked up from germline, CDR1 is MNHEY and CDR2 is SMNVEV (reference sequence). The V gene lost 5 bases and the J gene lost 6 bases, with 10 bases spanning the gap. This CDR3 spans 12 amino acids. CDR3 in amino acids: CASSPRGDGYTF. The CDR3 DNA reads as TGTGCCAGCAGTCCCCGGGGGGATGGCTACACCTTC.